The following is a TCR beta chain sequence with its context. This receptor's antigen is unknown. Base quality data are lacking; no much larger clone is found one base away. The trim is 5 bases for V and 3 bases for J, with a gap of 11 bases between the germline ends. CDR1 and CDR2, looked up from the germline V gene, are SGHTA and FQGNSA. The CDR3 sequence holds 13 residues, the cysteine and phenylalanine included. Only CDR3 DNA remains: 39 bases, in frame from the first base. This sample stems from a study of cytomegalovirus exposure and HLA in healthy donors (dated by TCRdb to about 2017). At the level of the whole study: An earlier analysis of about 530 of the donors reported roughly 300 Gb of sequence data and 117 million unique TCR beta sequences obtained from some 170 million T cells. High-throughput TCR immunosequencing, statistical association of individual TCRs with disease status, and machine learning were combined to predict cytomegalovirus infection status. HLA typing covered class I and class II loci at four-digit resolution. The study profiled the T cell repertoires of under 700 subjects by immunosequencing and related them to cytomegalovirus serostatus. Typing coverage differed by locus: A, B, C, DRB1 and DQB1 were typed in roughly 629-630 donors, DQA1 in 500 to 550, DPA1 in nearly 610, and DPB1 in approximately 450. The study was designed to test whether signatures of past pathogen exposure could be identified by cataloging public T cell receptors. A later analysis re-analyzed previously published TCR beta repertoires from roughly 600 donors and added high-resolution HLA genotyping to study TCR occurrence patterns. Alongside the repertoire data, information on donor age, sex, ethnicity and CMV serostatus was compiled. An earlier analysis of roughly 600 of the donors used high-throughput TCR beta sequencing to judge whether each TCR beta V gene segment behaved as functional or pseudogenic. The genetic ancestry cluster associated with self-reported Caucasian donors included about 81% of the roughly 380 genotyped donors. Along with the approximately 700-subject first cohort, a separate validation cohort of over 90 different subjects was used. Rather than drawing on any new phenotypic data, the later analysis identified candidate immune exposures from TCR beta sequences and the way those sequences occurred across donors. Four to six DR-DQ haplotypes were handled as single units for association and clustering, since linkage in the cohort was strong. On average, around 240,000 unique TCR beta nucleotide sequences were sequenced per donor among a few hundred genotyped donors of the cohort, with roughly 19% of those sequences being non-productive. Every discovery cohort repertoire had been produced on one sequencing platform. Roughly 300 gigabases of sequencing data and 78 million or so unique TCR sequences were included in an early release covering several hundred HLA-typed donors. A later genetic analysis took genome-wide SNP genotypes for about three fifths of the roughly 670 donors and used that subset as a discovery cohort. Overall results and qualifications from the work: A later analysis found that TCR association rates varied across HLA loci, with DRB1 alleles showing the most associated TCRs and HLA-C alleles the fewest. Three of the identified cytomegalovirus-associated TCR beta chains were confirmed in vitro to be specific for cytomegalovirus antigens. Linkage disequilibrium might explain the correlated functional status among segregating V segments, but an unknown experimental factor could not be excluded. A cluster of highly shared sequence variants was judged likely to represent a technical artifact of the sequencing pipeline. Compared with equally common non-associated chains, HLA-associated TCR beta chains in a later analysis were more clonally expanded and had lower generation probabilities. In the study, 150 to 200 TCR beta chains were listed as associated with cytomegalovirus. A later genetic analysis reported fewer N-insertions in productive TCRs among donors in an Asian-associated ancestry cluster than the roughly 700-donor mean. CMV serostatus was the only immune exposure information available for the cohort. In an earlier analysis of under 600 of the donors, most TCR beta V segments were observed in productive rearrangements about 87% or about 30% of the time, broadly matching IMGT annotations. A further reported finding was that TCR beta sequences accurately predicted the HLA-A and HLA-B alleles for most subjects in the first cohort. In a later analysis, some 18,000 TCR beta sequences were associated with specific HLA alleles at a false discovery rate of 0.05. In this cohort, only TCR beta chains were sequenced, and detectable features were limited by the absence of alpha or paired-chain data. It was suggested by the authors that the approach could potentially be generalized to other disease states and immunological phenotypes. Most TCR sequences were seen in very few donors, while some public TCRs were found in many individuals. The earlier analysis of some 540 of the donors excluded some 15 rarely observed V segments, including chromosome 9 orphons, because counts were too low. The classifier was reported to diagnose cytomegalovirus status with high specificity and sensitivity in both the original and validation cohorts. Because HLA typing was missing for some donors at each locus, association tests included only the typed subset. When HLA alleles, especially DR and DQ, strongly co-occurred, attributing TCR associations to individual alleles was difficult. Because the 87-base-pair reads could not distinguish some IMGT-functional V segments, including TRBV6-2 and TRBV6-3, those segments were excluded. V-gene and J-gene trimming of TCR beta chains was associated with a missense DCLRE1C variant in a later genetic analysis, and the association was replicated in an independent cohort. Roughly uniform sequencing depth across donors was assumed in presence/absence analyses, although this assumption may not hold. A later analysis reported that several top co-occurrence clusters appeared linked to parvovirus B19, influenza, CMV and Epstein-Barr virus. A later analysis found that most CMV-associated TCR beta chains appeared HLA-restricted, with HLA associations seemingly driven largely by CMV exposure.

Libraries were built with the immunoSEQ multiplex PCR assay. A mixture of 60 forward primers for TCR Vbeta segments and 13 reverse primers for TCR Jbeta segments was used in the multiplex PCR. The CDR3 region of rearranged TCR beta genes was amplified from genomic DNA with a multiplex PCR assay. On the Illumina HiSeq System, the amplified TCR beta libraries were sequenced as 87-base-pair reads. As for the original processing: A later analysis counted about 82 million unique TCR beta chains across the roughly 700 repertoires, and around 9.9 million of these chains were shared by at least two donors. Raw reads were error-corrected and collapsed into unique sequences with a nearest-neighbor algorithm that merged closely related sequences to remove PCR and sequencing errors. To assign V, D and J gene segments, CDR3 sequences were aligned to IMGT reference sequences. Each retained sequence needed at least a six-nucleotide match to both a V gene segment and a J gene segment. Rearrangements were classified as productive when the CDR3 lacked stop codons and remained in frame with V and J, and all other rearrangements were classified as non-productive. Following IMGT convention, CDR3 was defined as the stretch from the second conserved V-encoded cysteine to the conserved J-encoded phenylalanine. The earlier analysis of 587 of the donors excluded sequences that lacked an unambiguous match to a single V gene segment. In an earlier analysis of 450 to 750 of the donors, a V segment was called functional when productive rearrangements were above 56.7%, and segregating when the standard deviation between donors exceeded 5%. To diagnose cytomegalovirus status from the catalog of TCR beta chain sequences, a statistical classification framework was built. In a later analysis, TCR nucleotide sequences were compared against IMGT/GENE-DB human TR gene sequences so that V and J genes could be assigned. In a later analysis, CDR3 sequences and most-parsimonious VDJ recombination scenarios were assigned using the TCRdist pipeline. In a later analysis, each TCR beta chain was defined by its CDR3 amino acid sequence together with its V-gene family, and reads without a unique V-gene family were excluded. To address suspected cross-contamination and a sequencing artifact, a later analysis removed several hundred highly shared, low-generation-probability nucleotide sequences. For each public chain, a later analysis derived a clonal expansion index from normalized ranks of inferred template counts within each repertoire. A later analysis computed generation probabilities with a VDJ recombination model fitted to out-of-frame rearrangements, and checked the results against IGoR. In a later analysis, hypergeometric tests were used to score TCR-TCR, TCR-HLA and TCR-CMV co-occurrence, with a repertoire-size bias correction applied to TCR pairs. To estimate false discovery rates, a later analysis permuted the HLA or CMV assignments 20 times. In a later analysis, co-occurring TCRs were grouped using DBSCAN, and TCRdist sequence similarity was added for clustering within HLA-allele-positive subsets. Repertoires with fewer than 30,000 or more than 120,000 public chains were left out of co-occurrence clustering, as were five repertoires with anomalous nucleotide sharing. Drawn from immuneACCESS, this table holds only the in-frame rearrangements with V and J called that TCRdb kept. Clones are partly lost; checked studies trace under half to an unresolved V gene and leave the rest unexplained. D and trimming come from the DNA, and the V and J calls and clone size come from that table. The sample table shows roughly 200,000 clones, and approximately 70% are seen once. The ten largest clones take up about 1.7% of the sample.

The cohort comprised fewer than 750 healthy bone marrow donors. Cohort members were all nominally healthy when sampled, although unrecorded immune exposures were likely present. The donor tested CMV seronegative, placing the donor among the roughly 350 seronegative members of the cohort. Every donor gave a peripheral blood sample, and the peripheral blood mononuclear cells from that sample were used for TCR beta sequencing. Genomic DNA extraction from the blood cell samples was performed with the Qiagen DNeasy Blood Extraction Kit. Material: PBMCs. This clonotype originated in a woman aged 25 to 39 in good health and CMV-seronegative. This sequence uses TRBV7-2 and TRBJ2-7; TRBD2 is possibly the D segment (6 matching bases). The nucleotides read TGTGCCAGCAGCCGGGACTCCAACTACGAGCAGTACTTC. It translates as CASSRDSNYEQYF. The entire variable domain, with the stretches around the CDR3 drawn from the reference TRBV7-2 and TRBJ2-7 proteins, is GAGVSQSPSNKVTEKGKDVELRCDPISGHTALYWYRQSLGQGLEFLIYFQGNSAPDKSGLPSDRFSAERTGGSVSTLTIQRTQQEDSAVYLCASSRDSNYEQYFGPGTRLTVT.